The present T cell receptor (beta chain) was sequenced within a study of blood T cells in healthy people across ages. Study details: About one barcoded beta molecule per two T cells was the capture yield of template switching.

The amount of total RNA extracted per sample was at least 6 micrograms. Next came a second PCR, run for about 7 to 12 cycles, which used a sample-barcoded 5' primer along with a J-beta primer mix. TCRdb processed the 5' RACE reads anew with MiXCR; each CDR3 protein has one entry. This sample yields around 900,000 distinct CDR3 sequences, of which 45% to 60% are seen a single time; around a fifth belongs to the top ten. Sequencing was done on a sample of blood. The receptor's source is a woman aged 55-70 years in good health.

The CDR3 here is CASSPPGGYYGYTF. The CDR3, as DNA: TGTGCCAGCTCACCACCGGGGGGCTACTATGGCTACACCTTC. The chain is built from TRBV18 and TRBJ1-2; a weak D match, TRBD1 (6 bases). The CDR3 covers 14 residues. Trimming took 0 bases from V and 3 from J, leaving 8 bases between them. CDR1 and CDR2 from the germline V gene are KGHSH and LQKENI.